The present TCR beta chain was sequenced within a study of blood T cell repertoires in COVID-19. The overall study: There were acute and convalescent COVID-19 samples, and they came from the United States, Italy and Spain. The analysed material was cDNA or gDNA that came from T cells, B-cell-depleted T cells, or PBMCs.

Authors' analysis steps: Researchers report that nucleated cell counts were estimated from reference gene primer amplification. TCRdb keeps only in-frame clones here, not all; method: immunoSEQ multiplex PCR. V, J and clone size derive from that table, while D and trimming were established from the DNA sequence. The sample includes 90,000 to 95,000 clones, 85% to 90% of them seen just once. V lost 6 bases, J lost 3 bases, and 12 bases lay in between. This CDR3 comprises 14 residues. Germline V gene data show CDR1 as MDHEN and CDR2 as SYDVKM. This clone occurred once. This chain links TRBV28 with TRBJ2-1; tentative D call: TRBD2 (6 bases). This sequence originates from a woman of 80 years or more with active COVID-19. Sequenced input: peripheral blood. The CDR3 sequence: CASRASVHYNEQFF. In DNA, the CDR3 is TGTGCCAGCAGGGCTAGCGTCCACTACAATGAGCAGTTCTTC.